The present T cell receptor beta chain was sequenced within a study of blood T cell repertoires in COVID-19. This CDR3 spans 15 amino acids. Germline V gives CDR1 SGHNT, CDR2 YYREEE (reference sequence). The V end lost 0 bases, the J end lost 1 base, and 11 bases lay between the germline ends. Profiling relied on immunoSEQ multiplex PCR, and the TCRdb table lists in-frame clones only, not all of them. Of about 150,000 clones in the sample, roughly 86% were seen once. The specimen was peripheral blood. V is TRBV5-4 and J is TRBJ2-7; D gene unclear. The sequence was collected from a man aged 45 to 65 with active or convalescent COVID-19. This CDR3 is CASSLGLTQSYEQYF. CDR3 bases: TGTGCCAGCAGCTTGGGACTCACCCAATCCTACGAGCAGTACTTC. The full variable domain, rest sourced from reference TRBV5-4 and TRBJ2-7, is ETGVTQSPTHLIKTRGQQVTLRCSSQSGHNTVSWYQQALGQGPQFIFQYYREEENGRGNFPPRFSGLQFPNYSSELNVNALELDDSALYLCASSLGLTQSYEQYFGPGTRLTVT.